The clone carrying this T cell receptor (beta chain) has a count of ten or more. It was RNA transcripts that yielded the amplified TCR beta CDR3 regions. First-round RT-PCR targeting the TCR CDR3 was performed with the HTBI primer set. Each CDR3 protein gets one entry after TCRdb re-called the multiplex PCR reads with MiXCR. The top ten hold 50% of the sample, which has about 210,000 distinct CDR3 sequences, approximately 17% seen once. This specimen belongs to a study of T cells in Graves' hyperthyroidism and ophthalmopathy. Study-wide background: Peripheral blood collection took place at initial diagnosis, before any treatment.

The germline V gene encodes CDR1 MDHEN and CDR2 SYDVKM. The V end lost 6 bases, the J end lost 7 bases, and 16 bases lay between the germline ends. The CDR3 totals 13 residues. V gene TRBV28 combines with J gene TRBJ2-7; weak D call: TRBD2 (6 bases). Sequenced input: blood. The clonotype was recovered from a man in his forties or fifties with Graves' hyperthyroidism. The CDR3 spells CASRYHTGSEQYF. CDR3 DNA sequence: TGTGCCAGCAGATATCACACCGGGAGTGAGCAGTACTTC.